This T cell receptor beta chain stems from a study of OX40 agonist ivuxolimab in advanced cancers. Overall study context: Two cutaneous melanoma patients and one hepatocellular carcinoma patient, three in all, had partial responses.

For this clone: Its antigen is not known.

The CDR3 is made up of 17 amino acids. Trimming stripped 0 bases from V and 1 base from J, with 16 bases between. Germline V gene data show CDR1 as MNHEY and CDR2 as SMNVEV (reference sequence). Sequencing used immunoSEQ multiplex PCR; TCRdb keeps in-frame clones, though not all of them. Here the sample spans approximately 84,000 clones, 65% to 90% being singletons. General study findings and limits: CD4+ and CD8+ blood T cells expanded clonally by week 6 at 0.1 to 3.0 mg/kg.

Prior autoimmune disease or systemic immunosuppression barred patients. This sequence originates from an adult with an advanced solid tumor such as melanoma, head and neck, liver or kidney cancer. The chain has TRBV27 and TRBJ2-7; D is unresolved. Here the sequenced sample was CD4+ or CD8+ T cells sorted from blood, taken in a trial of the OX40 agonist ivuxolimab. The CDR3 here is CASSLSQGQVGSYEQYF. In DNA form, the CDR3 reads TGTGCCAGCAGTTTATCCCAAGGGCAGGTTGGATCCTACGAGCAGTACTTC.